The 2 T cell receptor beta chains presented below share a single source sample, sequenced in a study of blood T cells in healthy people across ages. For the second PCR, which ran for about 7 to 12 cycles, a sample-barcoded 5' primer and a J-beta primer mix were used. In TCRdb, the 5' RACE reads were re-called with MiXCR into one record per CDR3 protein. The sample contains about 680,000 distinct CDR3 sequences, 45% to 50% of which appear only once. The source material was blood. The receptors were sampled from a woman aged 60-70 years in good health.

The chain recombines TRBV6-2 or TRBV6-3 with TRBJ2-1, with 7 bases matching TRBD2. The CDR3 length is 15 residues. Germline CDR1 reads MNHEY; CDR2 reads SVGEGT. The trim removed 6 bases at V and 2 bases at J, leaving 7 bases unmatched. As DNA, the CDR3 is TGTGCCAGCAGCTATGGACTAGGCGCCTACAATGAGCAGTTCTTC. Its protein product is CASSYGLGAYNEQFF.

The rearrangement links TRBV27 to TRBJ2-5; no reliable D call. The closer fit of TRBJ2-7 to the DNA end suggests the J call may be wrong. The CDR3 is made up of 13 amino acids. The germline gives CDR1 MNHEY, CDR2 SMNVEV (reference sequence). CDR3 in DNA: TGTGCCAGCAGTTTATCGGGATCCAACGAGCAGTACTTC. This gives the protein CASSLSGSNEQYF.